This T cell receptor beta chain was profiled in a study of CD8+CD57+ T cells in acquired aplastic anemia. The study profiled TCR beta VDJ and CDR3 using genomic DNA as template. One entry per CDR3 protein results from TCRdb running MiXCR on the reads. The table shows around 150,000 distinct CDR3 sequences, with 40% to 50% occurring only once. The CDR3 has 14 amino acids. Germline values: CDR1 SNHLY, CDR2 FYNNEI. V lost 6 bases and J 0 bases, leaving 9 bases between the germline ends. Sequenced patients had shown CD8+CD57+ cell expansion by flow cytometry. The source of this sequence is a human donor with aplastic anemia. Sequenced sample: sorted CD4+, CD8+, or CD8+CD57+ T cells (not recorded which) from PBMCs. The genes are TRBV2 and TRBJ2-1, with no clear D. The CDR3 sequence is CASRVLDSYNEQFF. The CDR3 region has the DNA TGTGCCAGCAGGGTACTGGACTCCTACAATGAGCAGTTCTTC.